This T cell receptor (beta chain) originates from a study of blood T cells in healthy people across ages. Germline lookup yields CDR1 DFQATT and CDR2 SNEGSKA (reference sequence). CDR3 length equals 12 residues. Findings of the study overall: In the absence of known donor CMV status, changes in expanded clonotypes were possibly confounded.

Comment on this clonotype: Its antigen remains unknown.

For the second PCR, which ran for about 7 to 12 cycles, a sample-barcoded 5' primer and a J-beta primer mix were used. One entry per CDR3 protein, called by TCRdb with MiXCR from the 5' RACE reads. The sample carries about 750,000 distinct CDR3 sequences, about 55% recorded once. The gene calls are TRBV20-1 and TRBJ2-5; a weak D match, TRBD2 (6 bases). The DNA end is more similar to TRBJ2-1, so the J call may be wrong. The TCR comes from a man aged 80 or over in good health. The sample taken for sequencing was blood. The CDR3 nucleotides are TGCAGTACAACCGGGAGCCAAGAGACCCAGTTCTTC. Amino acid sequence: CSTTGSQETQFF.